One T cell receptor (beta chain) is described in this entry. The sample belongs to a study of blood T cell repertoires in COVID-19. Cohort allocation depended upon clinical history that participants reported. This table comes from immunoSEQ multiplex PCR, and its TCRdb copy is limited to in-frame clones, with some not included. The sample includes hundreds of thousands of clones, about 89% seen only once; the top ten take about 9.5%. The sequence derives from a woman in her thirties or forties who had recovered from COVID-19. Sequencing used PBMCs or T cells enriched from blood (not recorded which).

The CDR3 protein is CASSPSPSGGPTHYEQYF. In DNA form, the CDR3 reads TGTGCCAGCTCACCCTCTCCTAGCGGGGGGCCCACCCACTACGAGCAGTACTTC. The J gene is TRBJ2-7, the V gene TRBV18; the match to TRBD2 covers 11 bases. With V trimmed by 3 bases and J by 3 bases, 13 bases remained unmatched. The CDR3 runs 18 residues. Germline CDR1 is KGHSH and CDR2 is LQKENI.